The present TCR beta chain was sequenced within a study of response to subunit inactivated influenza vaccine listed by TCRdb under 2018. Study-level background: Deep quantitative profiling of the T cell receptor repertoire was used in the study to follow responses to a trivalent subunit inactivated influenza vaccine.

As for this clonotype: Its cognate antigen has yet to be identified. No qualities accompany the bases; no much larger clone lies one base away.

Library generation was performed with RT-PCR. Sequencing was carried out with an Illumina HiSeq 2500. The public reads were reanalyzed by TCRdb: fastp trimming at Q25, MiXCR alignment, in-frame beta chains only. Entries that share a CDR3 protein sequence are merged under the most common genes and DNA. The sample profile shows around 320,000 distinct CDR3 sequences; approximately 21% of them were found once. Jointly, the top ten make up around 10% of the sample. Study-wide conclusions, independent of this receptor: According to the authors, only a limited number of new T cells may be recruited by each seasonal influenza vaccination.

The germline V gene (reference sequence) provides CDR1 DFQATT and CDR2 SNEGSKA. Clipping removes 6 bases from V and 3 bases from J, with 7 as the unmatched junction base count. From cysteine to phenylalanine, the CDR3 is 13 amino acids long. The only DNA kept is the CDR3, 39 bases in frame from the first base. Here the chain combines TRBV20-1 and TRBJ1-1; 7 of the junction bases match TRBD1. Sequenced here: PBMCs from blood, sampled less than 22 months after vaccination. This clonotype was obtained from a man in his fifties or sixties who received an inactivated influenza vaccine. Donor details come from another sample of the same person, matched by shared clones. CDR3 reads: CSAKLGQYTEAFF. At the DNA level, the sequence is TGCAGTGCCAAGTTGGGACAGTACACTGAAGCTTTCTTT.